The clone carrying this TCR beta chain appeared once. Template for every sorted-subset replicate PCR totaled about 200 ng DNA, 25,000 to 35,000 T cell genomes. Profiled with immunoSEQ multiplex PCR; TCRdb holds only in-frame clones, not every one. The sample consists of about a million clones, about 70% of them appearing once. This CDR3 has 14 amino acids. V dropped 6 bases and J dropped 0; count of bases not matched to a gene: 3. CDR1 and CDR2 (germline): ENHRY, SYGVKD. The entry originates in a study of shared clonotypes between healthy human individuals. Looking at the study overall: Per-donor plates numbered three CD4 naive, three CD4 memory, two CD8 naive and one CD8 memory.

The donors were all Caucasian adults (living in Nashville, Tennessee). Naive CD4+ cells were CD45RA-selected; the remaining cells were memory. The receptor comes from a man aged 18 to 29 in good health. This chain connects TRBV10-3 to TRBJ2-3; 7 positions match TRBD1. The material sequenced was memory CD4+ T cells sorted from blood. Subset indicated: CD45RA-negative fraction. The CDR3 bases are TGTGCCATCAGACAGGGGCCTAGCACAGATACGCAGTATTTT. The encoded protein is CAIRQGPSTDTQYF.